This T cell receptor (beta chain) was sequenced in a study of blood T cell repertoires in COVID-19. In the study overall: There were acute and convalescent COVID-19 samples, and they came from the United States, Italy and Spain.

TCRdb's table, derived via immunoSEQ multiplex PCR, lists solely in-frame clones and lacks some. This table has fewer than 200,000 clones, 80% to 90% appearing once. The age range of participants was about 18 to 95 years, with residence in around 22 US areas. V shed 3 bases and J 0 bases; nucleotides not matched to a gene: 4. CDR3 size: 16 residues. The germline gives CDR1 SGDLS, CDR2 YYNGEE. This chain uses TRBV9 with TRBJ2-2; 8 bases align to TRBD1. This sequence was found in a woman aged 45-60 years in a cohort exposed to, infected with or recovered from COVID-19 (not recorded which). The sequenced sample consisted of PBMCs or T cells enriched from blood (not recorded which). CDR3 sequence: CASSGNRGTNTGELFF. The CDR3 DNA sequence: TGTGCCAGCAGCGGCAACAGGGGGACGAACACCGGGGAGCTGTTTTTT. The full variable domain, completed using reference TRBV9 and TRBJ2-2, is DSGVTQTPKHLITATGQRVTLRCSPRSGDLSVYWYQQSLDQGLQFLIQYYNGEERAKGNILERFSAQQFPDLHSELNLSSLELGDSALYFCASSGNRGTNTGELFFGEGSRLTVL.